This T cell receptor (beta chain) was sequenced in a study of cytomegalovirus exposure and HLA in healthy donors. Points from the study as a whole: The authors judged a highly shared variant cluster likely a sequencing artifact.

The PCR ran on 60 Vbeta and 13 Jbeta primers. Generated by immunoSEQ multiplex PCR, the TCRdb table keeps only in-frame clones and is missing some. The table has approximately 150,000 clones, about 76% seen once; the top ten hold 3.5%. As for this clone: No antigen is known for it.

The trim removed 3 bases at V and 2 bases at J, leaving 1 base unmatched. This CDR3 is built from 15 residues. Per the germline V gene, CDR1 is MNHEY and CDR2 is SMNVEV (reference sequence). The V call is TRBV27, the J call TRBJ2-6; 7 bases line up with TRBD1. The sample comprised PBMCs. The TCR sequence derives from a human donor in good health. The CDR3 protein is CASSLTGTGANVLTF. DNA of the CDR3: TGTGCCAGCAGTTTGACAGGGACTGGGGCCAACGTCCTGACTTTC. Looking up the rest from reference TRBV27 and TRBJ2-6 gives the full variable domain: EAQVTQNPRYLITVTGKKLTVTCSQNMNHEYMSWYRQDPGLGLRQIYYSMNVEVTDKGDVPEGYKVSRKEKRNFPLILESPSPNQTSLYFCASSLTGTGANVLTFGAGSRLTVL.